The 18 T cell receptor beta chains below come from one sample, sequenced in a study of cytomegalovirus exposure and HLA in healthy donors. Researchers ran the PCR with 60 Vbeta and 13 Jbeta primers. Sequencing used immunoSEQ multiplex PCR; TCRdb keeps in-frame clones, though not all of them. The sample lists around 140,000 clones; roughly 80% were seen once. The material sequenced was PBMCs. Receptors originate from a woman aged 60-70 years in good health and CMV-seronegative.

The V and J genes are TRBV9 and TRBJ2-1; 9 bases are a match to TRBD2. J gave up 8 bases and V 4 bases, and 10 bases lay outside the gene matches. The CDR3 totals 15 residues. Per germline, CDR1 SGDLS and CDR2 YYNGEE. For the CDR3, the DNA is TGTGCCAGCAGCCCAAATAGCGGGAGTATTCATGAGCAGTTCTTC. It codes for CASSPNSGSIHEQFF.

The CDR3 DNA follows: TGTGCCAGCAGCTTACTGACTAGCTCCTACAATGAGCAGTTCTTC. This encodes CASSLLTSSYNEQFF. The chain uses TRBV5-4 and TRBJ2-1; D may be TRBD2 (6 bases). The CDR3 loop spans 15 amino acids. Germline lookup yields CDR1 SGHNT and CDR2 YYREEE (reference sequence). Trimming stripped 2 bases from V and 0 bases from J, with 9 bases between.

The chain recombines TRBV7-2 with TRBJ2-1; 7 bases are a match to TRBD2. The ends lost 3 bases at V and 4 bases at J; junction bases unmatched: 9. The CDR3 is 16 residues long. Germline CDR1 and CDR2: SGHTA and FQGNSA. The DNA of the CDR3 is TGTGCCAGCAGCTTCAGACTAGCCTCTCCTTACAATGAGCAGTTCTTC. Translation gives CASSFRLASPYNEQFF.

Judged by abundance, this clone is medium-sized. CDR3 DNA: TGTGCCAGCAGCTTACGACAGGGCCCTAGCTCCTATAATTCACCCCTCCACTTT. Translated, it gives CASSLRQGPSSYNSPLHF. The chain carries TRBV7-6 and TRBJ1-6, with 7 bases that match TRBD1. The J segment lost 0 bases and the V segment lost 2 bases, leaving 7 bases of the junction unmatched. The CDR3 spans 18 residues. Per the germline V gene, CDR1 is SGHVS and CDR2 is FNYEAQ.

V is TRBV19 and J is TRBJ2-2, with 8 bases fitting TRBD1. This CDR3 region has 16 residues. J was trimmed by 6 bases and V by 6 bases; bases with no gene match: 12. The germline V gene encodes CDR1 LNHDA and CDR2 SQIVND (reference sequence). CDR3 DNA: TGTGCCAGTAGCGCAGGGGGCGCGATAAGGGCCGGGGAGCTGTTTTTT. Translated, it gives CASSAGGAIRAGELFF. Full variable domain (outside the CDR3, taken from reference TRBV19 and TRBJ2-2): DGGITQSPKYLFRKEGQNVTLSCEQNLNHDAMYWYRQDPGQGLRLIYYSQIVNDFQKGDIAEGYSVSREKKESFPLTVTSAQKNPTAFYLCASSAGGAIRAGELFFGEGSRLTVL.

This sequence joins TRBV28 and TRBJ2-7, with 7 bases matching TRBD2. V shed 5 bases, J shed 2 bases, and the junction held 9 bases outside the gene matches. Germline CDR1 MDHEN, CDR2 SYDVKM. The CDR3 consists of 15 residues. Here the CDR3 DNA reads TGTGCCAGCAGTCCCCAAAGCGGGGCACCCTACGAGCAGTACTTC. This gives the protein CASSPQSGAPYEQYF.

The genes are TRBV6-1 and TRBJ2-5, with TRBD1 matching over 9 bases. The better agreement between TRBJ2-7 and the DNA end casts doubt on the J call. The CDR3 runs to 14 residues. Germline V gene sequence: CDR1 MNHNS, CDR2 SASEGT. Here the CDR3 reads CASSAGGQGYEQYF. CDR3 sequence (DNA): TGTGCCAGCAGTGCGGGGGGACAGGGCTACGAGCAGTACTTC.

The chain couples TRBV6-5 to TRBJ2-5, with 8 bases lining up with TRBD2. This CDR3 contains 15 residues. Germline V lookup: CDR1 MNHEY, CDR2 SVGAGI. V was clipped by 6 bases and J by 6 bases; unmatched bases: 12. CDR3 sequence (DNA): TGTGCCAGCAGCTCGGGGACTAGTGGTCGAAAGACCCAGTACTTC. Translation gives CASSSGTSGRKTQYF.

V usage is TRBV28 and J usage is TRBJ2-7; no clear D. V shed 2 bases and J shed 9 bases, with 11 bases lying between them. This CDR3 is 12 amino acids long. Looked up from germline, CDR1 is MDHEN and CDR2 is SYDVKM. The chain's CDR3 is CASSLPNSGQYF. CDR3 coding DNA: TGTGCCAGCAGTTTACCAAACAGTGGGCAGTACTTC.

This sequence joins TRBV6-6 and TRBJ1-5, with 7 bases fitting TRBD1. Germline loops: CDR1 MNHNY, CDR2 SVGAGI (reference sequence). CDR3 size: 15 residues. Trimming cost V 6 bases and J 9 bases; bases outside gene matches: 14. The CDR3 DNA reads as TGTGCCAGCAGGACCGGGACAGACCTTGGGACGCCCCAGCATTTT. The encoded protein is CASRTGTDLGTPQHF.

This clone was seen more than once but under ten times. This chain links TRBV28 with TRBJ2-2, with unresolved D. Germline V gene sequence: CDR1 MDHEN, CDR2 SYDVKM. V lost 6 bases, J lost 7 bases, and 3 bases lay in between. This CDR3 region has 10 residues. The CDR3 is CASSYGELFF. The DNA for the CDR3 is TGTGCCAGCAGCTACGGGGAGCTGTTTTTT.

This chain links TRBV5-1 with TRBJ1-4; the D gene is possibly TRBD1 (5 bases). The CDR3 is 17 amino acids. CDR1 is SGHRS and CDR2 is YFSETQ in the germline V gene. V dropped 0 bases and J dropped 0 bases, with 12 bases sitting between them. The CDR3: CASSLGRGEATNEKLFF. In DNA, the CDR3 is TGCGCCAGCAGCTTGGGCCGGGGGGAAGCAACTAATGAAAAACTGTTTTTT.

CDR3 residues: CASTQSVGRWDEQFF. Here the CDR3 DNA reads TGTGCCAGCACCCAAAGCGTAGGGAGGTGGGATGAGCAGTTCTTC. This chain links TRBV11-2 with TRBJ2-1, with D perhaps matching TRBD2 (6 bases). The CDR3 runs to 15 residues. V lost 7 bases and J lost 8, with 21 bases in between. The germline V gene encodes CDR1 SGHAT and CDR2 FQNNGV.

This clone showed up just once. The chain employs TRBV20-1 and TRBJ1-2; perhaps TRBD1 as D (5 bases). With 5 bases removed from V and 10 bases from J, the gap between germline ends came to 11 bases. CDR1 is DFQATT, CDR2 SNEGSKA, per germline (reference sequence). The length of the CDR3 is 10 residues. The CDR3 coding sequence is TGCAGTGCTCCTGGGGCCGTCTACACCTTC. As protein: CSAPGAVYTF.

As DNA, the CDR3 is TGTGCCAGCGCCGGGACAGCTTACGAGCAGTACTTC. Protein product: CASAGTAYEQYF. The chain combines TRBV2 with TRBJ2-7; 7 nucleotides align to TRBD1. J lost 4 bases, V lost 8 bases, and 5 bases had no gene match. Germline lookup yields CDR1 SNHLY and CDR2 FYNNEI. The CDR3 is made up of 12 amino acids.

The V call is TRBV28, the J call TRBJ1-5; 7 bases are shared with TRBD1. J gave up 3 bases and V 6 bases, and 11 bases lay outside the gene matches. Germline V lookup: CDR1 MDHEN, CDR2 SYDVKM. The CDR3 sequence is 16 residues long. CDR3 protein: CASSIQGRAYNQPQHF. DNA for the CDR3: TGTGCCAGCAGCATACAGGGGCGAGCGTACAATCAGCCCCAGCATTTT.

The chain employs TRBV7-8 and TRBJ2-3, with D maybe TRBD2 (7 bases). Germline V gives CDR1 SGHVS, CDR2 FQNEAQ. There are 15 residues in the CDR3. The V end was cut by 10 bases, the J end by 2 bases, with 19 bases between. The CDR3 nucleotides are TGTGCCACCGGAGGGGGAGCGGGGTACACAGATACGCAGTATTTT. Amino acid sequence: CATGGGAGYTDTQYF.

The genes are TRBV6-6 and TRBJ1-2; D is uncertain. This CDR3 has 13 residues. Trimming pared 7 bases from V and 0 bases from J, leaving 9 bases between. Germline V lookup: CDR1 MNHNY, CDR2 SVGAGI (reference sequence). CDR3 sequence reads: CASMAGTNYGYTF. The CDR3 DNA reads as TGTGCCAGCATGGCAGGTACTAACTATGGCTACACCTTC.